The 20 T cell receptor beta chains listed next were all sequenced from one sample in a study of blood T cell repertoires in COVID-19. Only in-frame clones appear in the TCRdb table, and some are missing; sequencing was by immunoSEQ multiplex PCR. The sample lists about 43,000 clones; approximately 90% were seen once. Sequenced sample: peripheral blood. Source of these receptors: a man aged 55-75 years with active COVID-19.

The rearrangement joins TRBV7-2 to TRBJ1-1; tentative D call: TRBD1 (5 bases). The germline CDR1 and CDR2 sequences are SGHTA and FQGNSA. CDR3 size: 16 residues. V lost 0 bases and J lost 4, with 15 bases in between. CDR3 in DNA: TGTGCCAGCAGCTTAGCCTTCGGGGGAAGGGGCACTGAAGCTTTCTTT. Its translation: CASSLAFGGRGTEAFF.

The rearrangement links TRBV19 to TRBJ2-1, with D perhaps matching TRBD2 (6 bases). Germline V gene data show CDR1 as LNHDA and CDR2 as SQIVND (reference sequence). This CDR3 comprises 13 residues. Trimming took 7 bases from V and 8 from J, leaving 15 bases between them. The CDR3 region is CASMRAGFYEQFF. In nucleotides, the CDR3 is TGTGCCAGTATGCGGGCGGGGTTCTATGAGCAGTTCTTC. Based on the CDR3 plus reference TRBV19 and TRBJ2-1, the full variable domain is DGGITQSPKYLFRKEGQNVTLSCEQNLNHDAMYWYRQDPGQGLRLIYYSQIVNDFQKGDIAEGYSVSREKKESFPLTVTSAQKNPTAFYLCASMRAGFYEQFFGPGTRLTVL.

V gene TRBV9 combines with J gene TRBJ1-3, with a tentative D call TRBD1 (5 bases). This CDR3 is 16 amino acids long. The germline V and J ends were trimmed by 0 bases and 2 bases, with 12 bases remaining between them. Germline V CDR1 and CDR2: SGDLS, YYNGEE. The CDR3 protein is CASSVGIGGAGNTIYF. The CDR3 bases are TGTGCCAGCAGCGTAGGGATAGGAGGGGCTGGAAACACCATATATTTT.

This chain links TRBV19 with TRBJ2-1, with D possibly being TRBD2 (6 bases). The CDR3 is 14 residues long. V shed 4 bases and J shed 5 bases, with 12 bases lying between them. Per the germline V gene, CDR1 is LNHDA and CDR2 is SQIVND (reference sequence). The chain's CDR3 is CASSNPGVNNEQFF. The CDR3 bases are TGTGCCAGTAGTAATCCGGGAGTCAACAATGAGCAGTTCTTC.

Here the CDR3 DNA reads TGCGCCAGCAGCTCTGGCGGACTGGCGAACACCGGGGAGCTGTTTTTT. Amino acids: CASSSGGLANTGELFF. The chain couples TRBV5-1 to TRBJ2-2; TRBD2 might be the D (5 bases). The V gene lost 3 bases and the J gene lost 0 bases, with 12 bases spanning the gap. This CDR3 contains 16 residues. Germline assignment: CDR1 SGHRS and CDR2 YFSETQ.

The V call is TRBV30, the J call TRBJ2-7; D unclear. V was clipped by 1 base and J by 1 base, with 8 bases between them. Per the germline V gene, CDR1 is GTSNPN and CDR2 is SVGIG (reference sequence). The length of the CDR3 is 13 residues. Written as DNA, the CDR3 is TGTGCCTGGAGTGACCTGGCTTCCTACGAGCAGTACTTC. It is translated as CAWSDLASYEQYF. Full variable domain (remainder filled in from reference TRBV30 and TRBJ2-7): SQTIHQWPATLVQPVGSPLSLECTVEGTSNPNLYWYRQAAGRGLQLLFYSVGIGQISSEVPQNLSASRPQDRQFILSSKKLLLSDSGFYLCAWSDLASYEQYFGPGTRLTVT.

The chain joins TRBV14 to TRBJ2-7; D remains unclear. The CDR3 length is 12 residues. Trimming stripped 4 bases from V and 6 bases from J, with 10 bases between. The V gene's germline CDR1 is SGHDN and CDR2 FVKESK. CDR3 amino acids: CASSRRSGEQYF. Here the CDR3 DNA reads TGTGCCAGCAGCCGCAGGTCTGGCGAGCAGTACTTC.

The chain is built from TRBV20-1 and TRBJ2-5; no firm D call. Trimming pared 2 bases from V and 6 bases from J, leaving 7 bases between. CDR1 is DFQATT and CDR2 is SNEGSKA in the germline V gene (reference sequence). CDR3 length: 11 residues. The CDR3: CSARTSQTQYF. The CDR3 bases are TGCAGTGCTAGAACGAGCCAGACCCAGTACTTC.

The CDR3, as DNA: TGTGCCAGCGCCGGGACAGGGGGGTCCCCCCTCCACTTT. Translating gives CASAGTGGSPLHF. The rearrangement joins TRBV11-2 to TRBJ1-6; 11 bases are a match to TRBD1. CDR1 SGHAT and CDR2 FQNNGV come from the germline V gene. V was pared by 8 bases and J by 13 bases, with 7 bases of the junction left unmatched. The CDR3 is 13 amino acids.

Written as DNA, the CDR3 is TGTGCCAGCTCACCACCATCTAGGACCGGGGAGCTGTTTTTT. This codes for CASSPPSRTGELFF. This chain uses TRBV18 with TRBJ2-2; D gene unclear. V was trimmed by 0 bases and J by 5 bases, leaving 7 bases between them. The CDR3 has 14 residues. Germline CDR1 and CDR2: KGHSH and LQKENI.

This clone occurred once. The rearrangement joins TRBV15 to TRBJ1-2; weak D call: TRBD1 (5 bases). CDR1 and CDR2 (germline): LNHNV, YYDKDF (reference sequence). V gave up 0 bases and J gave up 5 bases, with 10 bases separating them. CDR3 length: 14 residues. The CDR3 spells CATSRDERGYGYTF. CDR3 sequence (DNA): TGTGCCACCAGCAGAGATGAGCGGGGGTATGGCTACACCTTC.

The CDR3 DNA reads TGTGCCAGTAGTATGGGGGGGAGAGAAAAACTGTTTTTT. It specifies CASSMGGREKLFF. The chain has TRBV19 and TRBJ1-4, with D tentatively TRBD1 (5 bases). Germline V gene data show CDR1 as LNHDA and CDR2 as SQIVND (reference sequence). V was shortened by 3 bases and J by 8 bases, with 10 bases between the two germline ends. The CDR3 has 13 amino acids.

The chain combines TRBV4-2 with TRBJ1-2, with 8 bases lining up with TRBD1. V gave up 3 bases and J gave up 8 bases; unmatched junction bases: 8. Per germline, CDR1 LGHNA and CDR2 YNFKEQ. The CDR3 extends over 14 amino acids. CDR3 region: CASSQRTGGEGYTF. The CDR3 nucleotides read TGTGCCAGCAGCCAGCGAACAGGGGGAGAAGGCTACACCTTC.

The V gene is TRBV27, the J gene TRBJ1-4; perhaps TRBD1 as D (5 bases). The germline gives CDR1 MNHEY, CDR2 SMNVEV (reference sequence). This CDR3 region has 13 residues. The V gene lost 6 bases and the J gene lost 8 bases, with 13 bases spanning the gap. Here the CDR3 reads CASSGQGREKLFF. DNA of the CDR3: TGTGCCAGCAGCGGGCAGGGCAGGGAAAAACTGTTTTTT.

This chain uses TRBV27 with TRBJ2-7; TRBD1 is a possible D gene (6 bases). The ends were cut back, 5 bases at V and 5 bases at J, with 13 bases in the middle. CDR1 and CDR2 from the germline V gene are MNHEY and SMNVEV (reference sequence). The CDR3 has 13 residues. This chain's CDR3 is CASSVQGNDEQYF. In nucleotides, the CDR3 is TGTGCCAGCAGTGTCCAGGGGAACGACGAGCAGTACTTC.

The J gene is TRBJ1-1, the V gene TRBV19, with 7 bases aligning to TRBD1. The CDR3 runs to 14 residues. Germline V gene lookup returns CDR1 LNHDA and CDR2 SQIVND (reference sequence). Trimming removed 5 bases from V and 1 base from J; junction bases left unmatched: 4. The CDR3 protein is CASSETGKNTEAFF. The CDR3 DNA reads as TGTGCCAGTAGTGAGACAGGGAAGAACACTGAAGCTTTCTTT.

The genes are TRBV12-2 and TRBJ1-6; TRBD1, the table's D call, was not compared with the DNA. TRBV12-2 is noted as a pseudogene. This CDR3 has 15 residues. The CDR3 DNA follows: TGTGCAAGTCGCTTAGTCAGCTCCTATAATTCACCCCTCCACTTT. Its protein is CASRLVSSYNSPLHF.

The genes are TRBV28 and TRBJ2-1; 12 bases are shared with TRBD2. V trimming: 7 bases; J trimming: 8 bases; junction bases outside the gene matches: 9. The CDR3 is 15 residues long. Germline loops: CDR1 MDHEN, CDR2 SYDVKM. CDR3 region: CASIERTSGIYEQFF. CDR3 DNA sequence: TGTGCCAGCATTGAAAGGACTAGCGGGATCTATGAGCAGTTCTTC.

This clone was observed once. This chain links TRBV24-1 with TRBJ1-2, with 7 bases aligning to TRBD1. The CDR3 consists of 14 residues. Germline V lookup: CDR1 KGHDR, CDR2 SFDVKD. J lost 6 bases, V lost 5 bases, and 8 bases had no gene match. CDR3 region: CATSGGEGADGYTF. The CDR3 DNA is TGTGCCACCAGTGGCGGCGAGGGGGCTGATGGCTACACCTTC.

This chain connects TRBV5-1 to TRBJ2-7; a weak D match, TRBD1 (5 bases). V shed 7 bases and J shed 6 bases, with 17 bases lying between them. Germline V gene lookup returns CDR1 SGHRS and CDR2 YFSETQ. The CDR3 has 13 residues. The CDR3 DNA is TGCGCCAGCCAATCCGATAGGGGTCTCGAGCAGTACTTC. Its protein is CASQSDRGLEQYF.